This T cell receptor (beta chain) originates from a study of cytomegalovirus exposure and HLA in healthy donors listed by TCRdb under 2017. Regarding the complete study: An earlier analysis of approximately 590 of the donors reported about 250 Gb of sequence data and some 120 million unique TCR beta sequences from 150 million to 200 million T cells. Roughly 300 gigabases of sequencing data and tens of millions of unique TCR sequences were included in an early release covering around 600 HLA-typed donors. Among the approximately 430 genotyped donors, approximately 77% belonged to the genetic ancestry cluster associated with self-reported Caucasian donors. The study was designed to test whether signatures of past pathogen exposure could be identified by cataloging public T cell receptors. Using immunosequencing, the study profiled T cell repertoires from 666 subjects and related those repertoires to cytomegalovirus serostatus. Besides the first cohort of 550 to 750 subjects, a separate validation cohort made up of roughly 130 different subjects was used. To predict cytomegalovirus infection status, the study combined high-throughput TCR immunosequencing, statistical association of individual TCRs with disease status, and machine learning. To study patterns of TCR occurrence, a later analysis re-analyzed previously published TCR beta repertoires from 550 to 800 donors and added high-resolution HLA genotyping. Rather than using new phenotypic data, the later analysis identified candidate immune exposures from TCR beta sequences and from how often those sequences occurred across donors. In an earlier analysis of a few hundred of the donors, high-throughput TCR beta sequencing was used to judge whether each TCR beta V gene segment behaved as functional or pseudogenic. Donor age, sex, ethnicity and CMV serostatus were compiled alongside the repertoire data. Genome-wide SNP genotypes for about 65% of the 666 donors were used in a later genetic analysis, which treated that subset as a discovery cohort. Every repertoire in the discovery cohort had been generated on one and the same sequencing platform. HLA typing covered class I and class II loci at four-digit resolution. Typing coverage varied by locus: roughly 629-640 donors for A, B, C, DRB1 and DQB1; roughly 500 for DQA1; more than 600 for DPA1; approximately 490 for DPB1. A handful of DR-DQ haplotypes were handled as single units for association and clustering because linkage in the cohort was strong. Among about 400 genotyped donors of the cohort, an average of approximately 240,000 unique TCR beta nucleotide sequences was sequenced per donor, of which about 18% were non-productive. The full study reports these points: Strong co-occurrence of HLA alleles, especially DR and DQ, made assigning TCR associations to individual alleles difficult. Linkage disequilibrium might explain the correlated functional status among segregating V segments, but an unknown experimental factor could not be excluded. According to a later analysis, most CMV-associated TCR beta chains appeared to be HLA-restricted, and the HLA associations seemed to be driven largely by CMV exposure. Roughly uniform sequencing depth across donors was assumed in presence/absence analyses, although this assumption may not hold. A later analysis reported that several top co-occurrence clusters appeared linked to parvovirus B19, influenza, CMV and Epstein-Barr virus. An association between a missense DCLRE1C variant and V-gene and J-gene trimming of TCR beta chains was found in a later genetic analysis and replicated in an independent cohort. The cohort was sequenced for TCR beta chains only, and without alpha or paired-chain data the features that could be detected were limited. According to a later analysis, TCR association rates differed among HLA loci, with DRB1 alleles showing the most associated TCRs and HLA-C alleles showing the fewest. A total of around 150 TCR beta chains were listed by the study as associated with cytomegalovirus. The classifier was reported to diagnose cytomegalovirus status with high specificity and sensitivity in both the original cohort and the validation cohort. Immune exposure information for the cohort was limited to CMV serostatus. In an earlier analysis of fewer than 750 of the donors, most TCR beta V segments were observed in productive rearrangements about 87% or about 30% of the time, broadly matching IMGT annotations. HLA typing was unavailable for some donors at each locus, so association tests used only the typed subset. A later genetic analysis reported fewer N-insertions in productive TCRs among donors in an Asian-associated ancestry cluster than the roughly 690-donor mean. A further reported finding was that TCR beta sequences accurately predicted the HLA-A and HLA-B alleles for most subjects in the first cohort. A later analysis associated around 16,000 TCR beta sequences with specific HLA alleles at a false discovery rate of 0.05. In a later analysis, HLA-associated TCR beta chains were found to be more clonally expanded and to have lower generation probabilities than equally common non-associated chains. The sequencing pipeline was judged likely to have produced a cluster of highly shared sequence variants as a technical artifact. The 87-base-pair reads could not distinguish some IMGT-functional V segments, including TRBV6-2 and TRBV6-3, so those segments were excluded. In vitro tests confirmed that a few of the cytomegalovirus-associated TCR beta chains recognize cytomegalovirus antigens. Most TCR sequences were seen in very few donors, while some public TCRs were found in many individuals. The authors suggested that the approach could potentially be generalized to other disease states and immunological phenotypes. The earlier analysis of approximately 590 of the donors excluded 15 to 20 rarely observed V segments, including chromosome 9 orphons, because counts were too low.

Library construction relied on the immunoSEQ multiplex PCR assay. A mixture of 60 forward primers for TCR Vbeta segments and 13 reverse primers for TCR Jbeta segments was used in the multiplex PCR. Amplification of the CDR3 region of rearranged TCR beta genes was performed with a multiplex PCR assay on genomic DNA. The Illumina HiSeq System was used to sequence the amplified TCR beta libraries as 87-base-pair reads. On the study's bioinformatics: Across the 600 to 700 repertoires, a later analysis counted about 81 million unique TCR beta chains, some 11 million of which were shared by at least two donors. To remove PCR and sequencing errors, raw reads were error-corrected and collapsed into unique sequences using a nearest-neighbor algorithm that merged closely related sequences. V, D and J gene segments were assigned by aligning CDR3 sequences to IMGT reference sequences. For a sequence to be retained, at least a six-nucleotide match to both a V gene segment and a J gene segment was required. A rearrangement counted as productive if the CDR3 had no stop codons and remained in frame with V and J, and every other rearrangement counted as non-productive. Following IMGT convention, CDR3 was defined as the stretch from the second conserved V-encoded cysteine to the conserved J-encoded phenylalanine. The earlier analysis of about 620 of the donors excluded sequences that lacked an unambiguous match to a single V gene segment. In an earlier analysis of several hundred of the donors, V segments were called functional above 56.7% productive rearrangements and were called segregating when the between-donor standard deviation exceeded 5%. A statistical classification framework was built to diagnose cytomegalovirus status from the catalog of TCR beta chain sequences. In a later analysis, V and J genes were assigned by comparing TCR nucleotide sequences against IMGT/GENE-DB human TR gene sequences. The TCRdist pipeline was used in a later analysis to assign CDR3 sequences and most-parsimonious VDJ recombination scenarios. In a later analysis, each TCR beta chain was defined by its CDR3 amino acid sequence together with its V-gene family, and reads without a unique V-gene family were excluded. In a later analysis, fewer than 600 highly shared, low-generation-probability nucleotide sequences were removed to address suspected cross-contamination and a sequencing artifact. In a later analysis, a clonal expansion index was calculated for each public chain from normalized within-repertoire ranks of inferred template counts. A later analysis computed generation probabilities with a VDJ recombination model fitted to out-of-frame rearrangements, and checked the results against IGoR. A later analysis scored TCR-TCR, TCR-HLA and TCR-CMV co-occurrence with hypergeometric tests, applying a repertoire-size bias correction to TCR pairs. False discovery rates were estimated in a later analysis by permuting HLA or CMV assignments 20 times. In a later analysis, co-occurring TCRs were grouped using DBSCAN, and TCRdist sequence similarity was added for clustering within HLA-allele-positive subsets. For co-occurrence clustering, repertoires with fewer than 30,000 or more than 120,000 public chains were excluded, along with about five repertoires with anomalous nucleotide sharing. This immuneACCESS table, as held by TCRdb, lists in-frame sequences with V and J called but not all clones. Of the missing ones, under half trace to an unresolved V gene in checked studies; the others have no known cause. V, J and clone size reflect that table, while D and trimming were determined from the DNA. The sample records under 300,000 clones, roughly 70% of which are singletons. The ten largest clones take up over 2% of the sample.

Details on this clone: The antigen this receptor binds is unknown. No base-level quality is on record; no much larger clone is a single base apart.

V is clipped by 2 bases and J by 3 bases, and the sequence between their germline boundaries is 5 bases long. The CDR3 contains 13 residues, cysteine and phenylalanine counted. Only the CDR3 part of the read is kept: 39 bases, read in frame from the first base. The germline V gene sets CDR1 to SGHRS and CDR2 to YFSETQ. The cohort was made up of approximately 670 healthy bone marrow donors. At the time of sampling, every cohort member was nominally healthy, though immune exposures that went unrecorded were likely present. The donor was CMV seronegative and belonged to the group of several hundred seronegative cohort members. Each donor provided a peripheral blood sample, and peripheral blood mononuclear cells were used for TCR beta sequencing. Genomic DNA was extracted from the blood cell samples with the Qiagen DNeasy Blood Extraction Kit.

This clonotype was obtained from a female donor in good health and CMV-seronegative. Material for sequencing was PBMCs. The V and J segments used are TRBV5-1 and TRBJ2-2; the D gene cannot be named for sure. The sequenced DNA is TGCGCCAGCAGCTTTACAGACACCGGGGAGCTGTTTTTT. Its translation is CASSFTDTGELFF.